These 9 T cell receptor beta chains were sequenced from one sample in a study of glioma-infiltrating T cells. TCR alpha and beta CDR3 regions were amplified from RNA using iRepertoire nested multiplex PCR. TCRdb passed the multiplex PCR reads through MiXCR, listing each CDR3 protein once. The sample yields roughly 190,000 distinct CDR3 sequences, around 30% seen once. The sequenced material came from glioma tissue, nonneoplastic brain tissue, or PBMCs (not recorded which). The receptor source for this set is a human donor with low-grade glioma or glioblastoma, undergoing nonglioma brain surgery, or in good health (not recorded which).

The table lists this clonotype with many counts. The rearrangement links TRBV3-1 to TRBJ1-5, with 11 bases aligning to TRBD1. CDR3 size: 15 residues. J lost 3 bases, V lost 3 bases, and 1 base had no gene match. The germline gives CDR1 LGHDT, CDR2 YNNKEL (reference sequence). The CDR3 protein is CASSHGQGANQPQHF. The CDR3 bases are TGTGCCAGCAGCCACGGACAGGGGGCCAATCAGCCCCAGCATTTT.

The V and J genes are TRBV12-5 and TRBJ1-2; D gene ambiguous. From germline, CDR1 is LGHNT and CDR2 FRNRAP. The CDR3 consists of 13 residues. V lost 1 base and J 10 bases, leaving 13 bases between the germline ends. In nucleotides, the CDR3 is TGTGCTAGTGGTTTGGGGACGGATCTTGCCTACACCTTC. Translation gives CASGLGTDLAYTF. Full variable domain (outside the CDR3, taken from reference TRBV12-5 and TRBJ1-2): DARVTQTPRHKVTEMGQEVTMRCQPILGHNTVFWYRQTMMQGLELLAYFRNRAPLDDSGMPKDRFSAEMPDATLATLKIQPSEPRDSAVYFCASGLGTDLAYTFGSGTRLTVV.

This clonotype has only a few counts. The chain couples TRBV9 to TRBJ2-2, with a weak D call TRBD2 (6 bases). This CDR3 has 15 residues. V lost 4 bases and J lost 0, with 10 bases in between. Germline loops: CDR1 SGDLS, CDR2 YYNGEE. CDR3 loop: CASSSGTANTGELFF. CDR3 bases: TGTGCCAGCAGCTCCGGGACTGCGAACACCGGGGAGCTGTTTTTT.

The V gene is TRBV7-9, the J gene TRBJ2-1; 12 bases align to TRBD1. Trimming at V came to 6 bases and at J to 9 bases, leaving 9 bases not matched to a gene. The CDR3 extends over 15 amino acids. The V gene's germline CDR1 is SEHNR and CDR2 FQNEAQ (reference sequence). In DNA, the CDR3 is TGTGCCAGCAGGGGACAGGGGGCGGGAGTGGGTGAGCAGTTCTTC. Residues: CASRGQGAGVGEQFF.

Points on this clonotype: One end of the junction varies from germline; a read error may be responsible. The chain couples TRBV20-1 to TRBJ1-2, with D unresolved. The germline CDR1 and CDR2 sequences are DFQATT and SNEGSKA (reference sequence). The CDR3 spans 10 residues. CDR3 coding DNA: TGCAGTGCTAGTGTCTATTGCTACACCTTC. It codes for CSASVYCYTF.

A note on this clonotype: Germline is not matched at one junction end, which may reflect a read error. The V call is TRBV7-2, the J call TRBJ2-2, with TRBD2 as a possible D gene (5 bases). The CDR3 consists of 16 residues. Germline V gene data show CDR1 as SGHTA and CDR2 as FQGNSA. The CDR3 spells CASSPRPPGNTGEPFF. Here the CDR3 DNA reads TGTGCCAGCAGTCCCCGCCCTCCGGGAAACACCGGGGAGCCGTTTTTT.

This clonotype was observed many times. The chain has TRBV11-3 and TRBJ2-3; TRBD1 matches 9 bases. V was pared by 3 bases and J by 10 bases, with 5 bases of the junction left unmatched. This CDR3 comprises 13 residues. Per the germline V gene, CDR1 is SGHNT and CDR2 is YENEEA. CDR3 residues: CASSFPGQGPQYF. DNA of the CDR3: TGTGCCAGCAGCTTCCCAGGACAGGGGCCGCAGTATTTT.

This clonotype was found many times. J is TRBJ1-1 and V is TRBV29-1; tentative D call: TRBD1 (6 bases). Between the trimmed V and J ends, which lost 7 bases and 4 bases, there was a span of 16 bases. Germline CDR1 and CDR2: SQVTM and ANQGSEA. This CDR3 is built from 13 residues. CDR3 sequence: CSAVTGGGTEAFF. The CDR3 nucleotides are TGCAGCGCAGTGACAGGCGGGGGCACTGAAGCTTTCTTT.

This clonotype has at least ten counts. The chain couples TRBV6-2 or TRBV6-3 to TRBJ2-3; D is perhaps TRBD1 (5 bases). This CDR3 contains 16 residues. Looked up from germline, CDR1 is MNHEY and CDR2 is SVGEGT. V gave up 4 bases and J gave up 3 bases, with 17 bases separating them. CDR3 in amino acids: CASSSQGPLGTDTQYF. The CDR3 bases are TGTGCCAGCAGTTCCCAGGGCCCCCTGGGTACAGATACGCAGTATTTT.